Shown below are 15 T cell receptor beta chains from a single sample sequenced in a study of cytomegalovirus exposure and HLA in healthy donors. Primers: 60 Vbeta forward and 13 Jbeta reverse. Generated by immunoSEQ multiplex PCR, the TCRdb table keeps only in-frame clones and is missing some. The repertoire holds about 150,000 clones, with over 65% as singletons. Sequencing used PBMCs. The source is a middle-aged woman in good health and CMV-seronegative.

V gene TRBV9 combines with J gene TRBJ1-2; possible D gene TRBD1, 6 bases. The germline V gene encodes CDR1 SGDLS and CDR2 YYNGEE. The CDR3 is made up of 14 amino acids. V lost 0 bases and J 5 bases, leaving 11 bases between the germline ends. The CDR3 nucleotides read TGTGCCAGCAGCGTAGATGGCAGGGGATATGGCTACACCTTC. It is translated as CASSVDGRGYGYTF.

V is TRBV5-4 and J is TRBJ2-5; tentatively, D is TRBD2 (6 bases). In germline, CDR1 is SGHNT, CDR2 YYREEE (reference sequence). The CDR3 has 15 amino acids. With 1 base removed from V and 1 base from J, the gap between germline ends came to 11 bases. CDR3 sequence: CASSLPVGGQETQYF. CDR3 in DNA: TGTGCCAGCAGCTTGCCAGTGGGAGGCCAAGAGACCCAGTACTTC.

This clone was picked up a small number of times. V and J are TRBV10-3 and TRBJ2-1, with D possibly matching TRBD2 (6 bases). CDR3 length: 13 amino acids. V gave up 7 bases and J gave up 8 bases, with 15 bases separating them. Germline loops: CDR1 ENHRY, CDR2 SYGVKD. CDR3 protein: CAITLEEGHEQFF. CDR3 DNA sequence: TGTGCCATCACCCTGGAGGAGGGCCATGAGCAGTTCTTC.

This clone was recorded once. The V gene is TRBV11-3, the J gene TRBJ2-1; 7 bases are a match to TRBD2. Unmatched junction bases numbered 12, after V lost 5 bases and J lost 5 bases. The germline V gene encodes CDR1 SGHNT and CDR2 YENEEA. This CDR3 has 16 residues. CDR3 sequence: CASSVFRGVGNNEQFF. The CDR3 DNA reads as TGTGCCAGCAGCGTATTTCGGGGGGTCGGGAACAATGAGCAGTTCTTC.

The chain combines TRBV5-1 with TRBJ1-1; TRBD1 matches 7 bases. V was clipped by 8 bases and J by 1 base; unmatched bases: 5. This CDR3 is 13 amino acids long. Germline V lookup: CDR1 SGHRS, CDR2 YFSETQ. The CDR3 region has the DNA TGCGCCAGTAGACAGGGATCGAACACTGAAGCTTTCTTT. The encoded protein is CASRQGSNTEAFF.

The rearrangement links TRBV2 to TRBJ1-2; 8 nucleotides line up with TRBD1. Germline V gene sequence: CDR1 SNHLY, CDR2 FYNNEI. The CDR3 loop spans 13 amino acids. Unmatched junction bases numbered 13, after V lost 11 bases and J lost 8 bases. Written as DNA, the CDR3 is TGTGCCCCCACTCCCACAGGGGGGAGAGGCTACACCTTC. Protein sequence: CAPTPTGGRGYTF.

The gene calls are TRBV4-1 and TRBJ1-1; D is possibly TRBD1 (5 bases). In germline, CDR1 is MGHRA, CDR2 YSYEKL. V shed 3 bases and J shed 1 base, with 9 bases lying between them. This CDR3 spans 14 amino acids. The CDR3 region is CASSQSTGNTEAFF. The CDR3 DNA reads as TGCGCCAGCAGCCAGTCAACAGGGAACACTGAAGCTTTCTTT.

The J gene is TRBJ2-3, the V gene TRBV11-2; possible D gene TRBD2, 7 bases. Germline V CDR1 and CDR2: SGHAT, FQNNGV. The CDR3 extends over 15 amino acids. The V end was cut by 2 bases, the J end by 4 bases, with 13 bases between. CDR3 in DNA: TGTGCCAGCAGCTTATGGCGGGGGCCATCAGATACGCAGTATTTT. Its protein is CASSLWRGPSDTQYF.

The chain combines TRBV5-4 with TRBJ2-7; a weak D match, TRBD2 (6 bases). The germline gives CDR1 SGHNT, CDR2 YYREEE (reference sequence). The V gene lost 4 bases and the J gene lost 1 base, with 12 bases spanning the gap. The CDR3 is 14 residues long. The chain's CDR3 is CASSRAGISYEQYF. In nucleotides, the CDR3 is TGTGCCAGCAGCCGGGCGGGGATTTCCTACGAGCAGTACTTC.

This clone was recorded a few times. The chain couples TRBV9 to TRBJ2-7; TRBD2 matches 8 bases. Unmatched junction bases numbered 10, after V lost 1 base and J lost 7 bases. The CDR3 is made up of 15 amino acids. Germline V lookup: CDR1 SGDLS, CDR2 YYNGEE. CDR3 sequence: CASSVSGGGIREQYF. The CDR3 DNA sequence: TGTGCCAGCAGCGTATCTGGCGGGGGGATCAGGGAGCAGTACTTC.

The chain employs TRBV5-1 and TRBJ2-5; TRBD2 agrees at 8 bases. The CDR3 loop spans 14 amino acids. V gave up 4 bases and J gave up 5 bases; unmatched junction bases: 7. CDR1 is SGHRS and CDR2 is YFSETQ in the germline V gene. The CDR3 loop reads CASSRAGGSETQYF. CDR3 coding DNA: TGCGCCAGCAGCCGGGCGGGGGGCAGTGAGACCCAGTACTTC.

The chain uses TRBV13 and TRBJ2-7, with D possibly TRBD1 on 5 matching bases. The CDR3 is 15 amino acids. CDR1 PRHDT and CDR2 FYEKMQ come from the germline V gene (reference sequence). V was cut by 3 bases and J by 1 base, with 13 bases left in between. CDR3 nucleotide sequence: TGTGCCAGCAGCTTGTCAGGGCTAGGATCCTACGAGCAGTACTTC. This sequence encodes CASSLSGLGSYEQYF.

The chain couples TRBV19 to TRBJ2-1; 8 positions match TRBD1. Looked up from germline, CDR1 is LNHDA and CDR2 is SQIVND (reference sequence). CDR3 size: 14 residues. Trimming at V came to 8 bases and at J to 7 bases, leaving 10 bases not matched to a gene. CDR3 protein: CASRFQGAGNEQFF. CDR3 in DNA: TGTGCCAGTCGATTCCAGGGGGCGGGGAATGAGCAGTTCTTC. The variable domain in full, with the rest retrieved from reference TRBV19 and TRBJ2-1, is DGGITQSPKYLFRKEGQNVTLSCEQNLNHDAMYWYRQDPGQGLRLIYYSQIVNDFQKGDIAEGYSVSREKKESFPLTVTSAQKNPTAFYLCASRFQGAGNEQFFGPGTRLTVL.

This clone came up a few times. V gene TRBV25-1 combines with J gene TRBJ1-2, with D maybe TRBD1 (6 bases). The CDR3 has 11 amino acids. Trimming shortened V by 10 bases and J by 8 bases, and 14 bases separated the two germline ends. Germline V gene lookup returns CDR1 MGHDK and CDR2 SYGVNS. In DNA, the CDR3 is TGTGCCACCTCTGACAGGCAAGGCTACACCTTC. Translated, it gives CATSDRQGYTF.

The chain is built from TRBV9 and TRBJ1-2, with D tentatively TRBD1 (5 bases). The germline V and J ends were trimmed by 1 base and 8 bases, with 12 bases remaining between them. Germline values: CDR1 SGDLS, CDR2 YYNGEE. The CDR3 loop spans 13 amino acids. CDR3 sequence: CASSVPRVGGYTF. In DNA, the CDR3 is TGTGCCAGCAGCGTACCCAGGGTAGGCGGCTACACCTTC.